The source of this T cell receptor (beta chain) is a study of blood T cell repertoires in COVID-19. The V gene end was trimmed by 1 base and the J gene end by 2 bases; junction bases not matched to a gene: 10. Germline V CDR1 and CDR2: GTSNPN, SVGIG (reference sequence). This CDR3 is 16 amino acids long. TCRdb's copy holds only in-frame clones and misses some; the assay was immunoSEQ multiplex PCR. The data hold about 58,000 clones, with roughly 90% observed a single time. The specimen was peripheral blood. The chain links TRBV30 to TRBJ1-2, with 7 bases matching TRBD1. The receptor's source is a woman in her 50s with active or convalescent COVID-19. This CDR3 is CAWSGQTGQLNYGYTF. The CDR3 DNA follows: TGTGCCTGGAGTGGGCAAACGGGACAGCTCAACTATGGCTACACCTTC.